This T cell receptor beta chain appears in the sequencing data of a study of long-term antiretroviral therapy in people with HIV. Points from the study as a whole: All blood samples came from the years 2004 to 2017, possibly under older ART regimens.

Germline assignment: CDR1 SGHVS and CDR2 FQNEAQ. The CDR3 contains 14 residues. The ends lost 1 base at V and 2 bases at J; junction bases unmatched: 2. A v3.0 immunoSEQ assay was performed at survey level. Generated by immunoSEQ multiplex PCR, the TCRdb table keeps only in-frame clones and is missing some. The repertoire holds about 40,000 clones, with 75% to 90% as singletons. On this clone itself: Its antigen is unidentified. The same CDR3 also results from other DNA sequences found in this sample.

This receptor was identified in a woman in her forties or fifties with HIV. The chain combines TRBV7-8 with TRBJ2-7, with 7 nucleotides matching TRBD1. The material sequenced was unsorted PBMCs, taken 3.1 years after starting antiretroviral therapy. CDR3 amino acids: CASSLGTGPYEQYF. For the CDR3, the DNA is TGTGCCAGCAGCTTAGGGACAGGACCCTACGAGCAGTACTTC.